The 24 T cell receptor beta chains given below trace back to one sample, sequenced in a study of cytomegalovirus exposure and HLA in healthy donors. The PCR made use of 60 Vbeta and 13 Jbeta primers. The repertoire was sequenced with immunoSEQ multiplex PCR; TCRdb's copy has only in-frame clones and lacks some. The sample lists 35,000 to 45,000 clones, less than 85% occurring once. The specimen sequenced was PBMCs. The receptors were gathered from a woman under 40 in good health and CMV-seropositive.

This clone was detected a few times. With a far larger clone one base away, a read error is the likely cause. The CDR3 DNA follows: TGTGCCAGCAGCCTATCTTTTAAAGGAGGGATAGGAAGCAATCAGCCCCAGCATTTT. It codes for CASSLSFKGGIGSNQPQHF. This chain connects TRBV5-4 to TRBJ1-5; no firm D call. The V end lost 4 bases, the J end lost 1 base, and 24 bases lay between the germline ends. Germline-derived CDR1 and CDR2 are SGHNT and YYREEE (reference sequence). The CDR3 consists of 19 residues.

This chain joins TRBV7-9 and TRBJ2-7; D is uncertain. Trimming pared 5 bases from V and 2 bases from J, leaving 13 bases between. CDR1 is SEHNR, CDR2 FQNEAQ, per germline (reference sequence). This CDR3 is built from 14 residues. The CDR3 DNA is TGTGCCAGCAGCCCCATTGAGGCAACCTACGAGCAGTACTTC. Amino acid sequence: CASSPIEATYEQYF.

This clone was recorded only once. J is TRBJ1-6 and V is TRBV10-3; TRBD1 matches 9 bases. This CDR3 contains 15 residues. CDR1 and CDR2 from the germline V gene are ENHRY and SYGVKD. Germline trimming cut 6 bases from V and 7 bases from J; bases unmatched to any gene: 7. DNA of the CDR3: TGTGCCATCAGACTGGACAGGGGCCTAAATTCACCCCTCCACTTT. This encodes CAIRLDRGLNSPLHF.

This clone turned up a few times. This chain uses TRBV6-9 with TRBJ2-1; weak D call: TRBD2 (6 bases). V dropped 8 bases and J dropped 2 bases, with 16 bases sitting between them. CDR1 and CDR2 (germline): MNHGY, SVAAGI. The CDR3 runs 15 residues. CDR3 DNA sequence: TGTGCCAGCCCCTTTGGGGGGATAACCTACAATGAGCAGTTCTTC. Residues: CASPFGGITYNEQFF.

The V and J genes are TRBV6-5 and TRBJ2-5, with D unclear. V lost 5 bases to trimming and J lost 2 bases, with 9 bases between them. Germline CDR1 and CDR2: MNHEY and SVGAGI. CDR3 length equals 13 residues. The CDR3 region has the DNA TGTGCCAGCAGTGAAGCTAGGCAAGAGACCCAGTACTTC. This sequence encodes CASSEARQETQYF.

The chain uses TRBV27 and TRBJ1-2, with TRBD1 matching over 9 bases. This CDR3 contains 12 residues. With 6 bases clipped from V and 4 bases from J, the junction kept 0 bases outside the gene matches. The germline CDR1 and CDR2 sequences are MNHEY and SMNVEV (reference sequence). CDR3 residues: CASRTGGYGYTF. Here the CDR3 DNA reads TGTGCCAGCAGGACAGGGGGCTATGGCTACACCTTC.

V gene TRBV19 combines with J gene TRBJ2-3; 7 nucleotides match TRBD1. Germline assignment: CDR1 LNHDA and CDR2 SQIVND (reference sequence). CDR3 length: 14 amino acids. J was trimmed by 5 bases and V by 3 bases; bases with no gene match: 5. The CDR3 spells CASSISPGGDTQYF. CDR3 bases: TGTGCCAGTAGTATTAGCCCAGGGGGAGATACGCAGTATTTT.

V is TRBV28 and J is TRBJ1-2; TRBD1 matches 7 bases. CDR3 length equals 13 residues. Trimming took 8 bases from V and 4 from J; bases not matched to a gene: 7. The germline V gene encodes CDR1 MDHEN and CDR2 SYDVKM. The CDR3 nucleotides read TGTGCCAGCCACACCGGGACAGCCTATGGCTACACCTTC. Its protein product is CASHTGTAYGYTF.

This clone has only a few counts. This chain links TRBV6-5 with TRBJ2-7; TRBD1 aligns across 8 bases. V was pared by 9 bases and J by 1 base, with 8 bases of the junction left unmatched. The CDR3 contains 14 residues. Germline lookup yields CDR1 MNHEY and CDR2 SVGAGI. CDR3 DNA sequence: TGTGCCAGTACGACAGGGGCGCGATCCTACGAGCAGTACTTC. Its protein is CASTTGARSYEQYF.

With regard to this clone: At one of its ends the junction is not consistent with the germline gene, which may arise from a read error. The chain recombines TRBV6-6 with TRBJ2-1; no definite D call. The CDR3 is made up of 15 amino acids. Germline values: CDR1 MNHNY, CDR2 SVGAGI (reference sequence). In nucleotides, the CDR3 is TGTCCCAGCAGTTACTCGGGTTGGCGGAACAATGAGCAGTTCTTC. It encodes CPSSYSGWRNNEQFF.

J is TRBJ2-5 and V is TRBV30, with a weak D call TRBD2 (6 bases). V lost 2 bases and J lost 2, with 9 bases in between. The CDR3 runs to 13 residues. From germline, CDR1 is GTSNPN and CDR2 SVGIG (reference sequence). This chain's CDR3 is CAWSPGLQETQYF. CDR3 DNA sequence: TGTGCCTGGAGTCCTGGACTACAAGAGACCCAGTACTTC.

The chain joins TRBV28 to TRBJ1-1, with 9 bases identical to TRBD1. Looked up from germline, CDR1 is MDHEN and CDR2 is SYDVKM. Losses at the gene ends were 6 bases for V and 6 bases for J; bases not matched to a gene: 11. The CDR3 extends over 15 amino acids. CDR3 loop: CASRGPGQGGAEAFF. CDR3 nucleotide sequence: TGTGCCAGCAGGGGACCGGGACAGGGAGGAGCTGAAGCTTTCTTT.

This chain uses TRBV5-6 with TRBJ2-5; 11 nucleotides line up with TRBD2. The end of the DNA is better explained by TRBJ2-7, so the J call may be wrong. Per the germline V gene, CDR1 is SGHDT and CDR2 is YYEEEE. This CDR3 region has 14 residues. As DNA, the CDR3 is TGTGCCAGCAGCTTAGGCCTAGCGGGAGGCGAGCAGTACTTC. It yields the protein CASSLGLAGGEQYF.

V and J are TRBV4-2 and TRBJ2-2; 9 bases line up with TRBD2. The CDR3 spans 15 residues. J was trimmed by 4 bases and V by 6 bases; bases with no gene match: 6. Germline V gives CDR1 LGHNA, CDR2 YNFKEQ. The CDR3 sequence is CASRFSGGPTGELFF. DNA for the CDR3: TGTGCCAGCAGATTTAGCGGGGGACCCACCGGGGAGCTGTTTTTT.

The chain carries TRBV14 and TRBJ2-1, with 14 bases that match TRBD2. The CDR3 consists of 16 residues. Trimming at V came to 1 base and at J to 15 bases, leaving 11 bases not matched to a gene. Per germline, CDR1 SGHDN and CDR2 FVKESK. CDR3 sequence (DNA): TGTGCCAGCAGCCAAGCGAATCCGGGACTAGCGGGGGTTCCGTTCTTC. This sequence encodes CASSQANPGLAGVPFF.

This chain links TRBV10-3 with TRBJ2-7; maybe TRBD1 (5 bases). V shed 7 bases and J shed 4 bases, with 17 bases lying between them. From germline, CDR1 is ENHRY and CDR2 SYGVKD. The CDR3 covers 14 residues. CDR3 nucleotide sequence: TGTGCCATCATCCAGGGTGTGAGGTGGTACGAGCAGTACTTC. It codes for CAIIQGVRWYEQYF.

This rearrangement joins TRBV5-1 to TRBJ1-1, with a weak D call TRBD1 (5 bases). The germline CDR1 and CDR2 sequences are SGHRS and YFSETQ. This CDR3 has 16 residues. Trimming pared 3 bases from V and 4 bases from J, leaving 19 bases between. The CDR3 bases are TGCGCCAGCAGCTCCACCAAACAGGTCTCAAGCACTGAAGCTTTCTTT. Amino acid sequence: CASSSTKQVSSTEAFF.

On this clone itself: A read error may account for a junction end that differs from germline. J is TRBJ2-7 and V is TRBV7-9; 7 nucleotides agree with TRBD2. Per the germline V gene, CDR1 is SEHNR and CDR2 is FQNEAQ (reference sequence). The CDR3 spans 17 residues. CDR3 nucleotide sequence: TGTTCCAGCAGCCTAGGGAGAAGCGGGGAGAGCTCCTACGAGCAGTACTTC. This gives the protein CSSSLGRSGESSYEQYF.

This chain connects TRBV6-5 to TRBJ1-5; D is perhaps TRBD1 (6 bases). Per the germline V gene, CDR1 is MNHEY and CDR2 is SVGAGI. The ends were cut back, 7 bases at V and 4 bases at J, with 17 bases in the middle. The CDR3 length is 15 residues. The CDR3 spells CASNEGQGLNQPQHF. CDR3 DNA sequence: TGTGCCAGCAACGAGGGGCAGGGGTTGAATCAGCCCCAGCATTTT.

V is TRBV29-1 and J is TRBJ1-4; 8 bases are a match to TRBD1. CDR1 is SQVTM and CDR2 is ANQGSEA in the germline V gene. The CDR3 has 13 residues. J gave up 2 bases and V 6 bases, and 2 bases lay outside the gene matches. The CDR3 sequence is CSVTGATNEKLFF. CDR3 nucleotide sequence: TGCAGCGTGACAGGGGCTACTAATGAAAAACTGTTTTTT. Supplemented by reference TRBV29-1 and TRBJ1-4, the full variable domain reads SAVISQKPSRDICQRGTSLTIQCQVDSQVTMMFWYRQQPGQSLTLIATANQGSEATYESGFVIDKFPISRPNLTFSTLTVSNMSPEDSSIYLCSVTGATNEKLFFGSGTQLSVL.

The chain employs TRBV5-4 and TRBJ2-7; the match to TRBD1 covers 9 bases. The ends lost 3 bases at V and 4 bases at J; junction bases unmatched: 5. The CDR3 runs to 14 residues. The V gene's germline CDR1 is SGHNT and CDR2 YYREEE (reference sequence). The CDR3 is CASSSDRGRYEQYF. The CDR3 nucleotides are TGTGCCAGCAGCTCGGACAGGGGAAGGTACGAGCAGTACTTC.

The rearrangement links TRBV5-1 to TRBJ2-5; maybe TRBD2 (7 bases). This CDR3 comprises 13 residues. V shed 5 bases and J shed 7 bases, with 15 bases lying between them. The V gene's germline CDR1 is SGHRS and CDR2 YFSETQ. CDR3 DNA: TGCGCCAGCAGATATGAAGGGGGGGGGACCCAGTACTTC. Protein product: CASRYEGGGTQYF.

This clone has just one count. The gene calls are TRBV6-5 and TRBJ2-5, with a possible D match to TRBD2 (6 bases). The tail of the sequence fits TRBJ2-7 better, so the J call may be wrong. There are 15 residues in the CDR3. Germline V CDR1 and CDR2: MNHEY, SVGAGI. CDR3 region: CASSPAGKSSYEQYF. The CDR3 nucleotides read TGTGCCAGCAGCCCTGCGGGGAAAAGCTCCTACGAGCAGTACTTC.

The chain uses TRBV20-1 and TRBJ1-2; D is uncertain. Between the trimmed V and J ends, which lost 7 bases and 2 bases, there was a span of 8 bases. CDR3 length: 11 residues. Per the germline V gene, CDR1 is DFQATT and CDR2 is SNEGSKA (reference sequence). The CDR3 nucleotides are TGCAGTGGTAATGAGAACTATGGCTACACCTTC. Translating it yields CSGNENYGYTF.